The clone carrying this T cell receptor (beta chain) was observed a handful of times. What it binds is not known. Gene names follow the mouse nomenclature. The CDR3 is cut off 1 residue early in the read; its end comes from the germline J gene. Germline lookup yields CDR1 KGHPV and CDR2 FQNQEV (reference sequence). Trimming removed 2 bases at V and 6 bases at J, with 11 bases between. CDR3 length: 15 residues. Sequencing of TCRbeta CDR3 at survey depth gave sequences and template counts. TCRdb's table, derived via immunoSEQ multiplex PCR, lists solely in-frame clones and lacks some. The sample has about 8,700 clones, roughly 44% seen once; the top ten hold 1.5%. The record originates from a study of tissue T cells after allogeneic stem cell transplantation. Whole-study findings and limits: Some tissue clones might be persisting host cells; their alloreactivity or antigen specificity was not determined. Motif-based clustering found tissue-specific repertoire signatures shared across patients, though few clones were shared.

Time point of the sample: mouse harvest day 7 after allogeneic transplant. The graft held 10^6 splenic CD5+ T cells and 10^7 T-cell-depleted bone marrow cells. This chain joins TRBV26 and TRBJ1-6; D is perhaps TRBD1 (5 bases). TRBJ1-6 is sorted into the ORF group, with uncertain function. The sequence was obtained from a female BALB/c mouse given C57BL/6 T cells with graft-versus-host disease after an allogeneic hematopoietic cell transplant. Sequences were obtained from skin. The CDR3 region is CASSLGHGGNSPLYF. The CDR3 bases that were read are TGTGCCAGCAGTCTGGGACATGGGGGTAATTCGCCCCTCTAC.